The 15 T cell receptor beta chains below were found in one sample sequenced in a study of cytomegalovirus exposure and HLA in healthy donors. Primers included in the PCR were 60 Vbeta and 13 Jbeta primers. Data came from immunoSEQ multiplex PCR; TCRdb stores just in-frame clones and leaves some out. The repertoire includes 70,000 to 95,000 clones, less than 65% of them detected once, and about 5% sits in the top ten. The material sequenced was PBMCs. The receptors were gathered from a woman aged 25 to 39 in good health and CMV-seropositive.

This clone was found a few times. The genes are TRBV5-8 and TRBJ1-2, with D unclear. Germline CDR1 SGHTS, CDR2 YDEGEE. V lost 4 bases to trimming and J lost 6 bases, with 13 bases between them. This CDR3 spans 13 amino acids. The CDR3 DNA is TGTGCCAGCAGCCCCGGGAAGGGCCATGGCTACACCTTC. Translated, it gives CASSPGKGHGYTF.

The V gene is TRBV6-5, the J gene TRBJ1-4, with 7 positions matching TRBD1. In germline, CDR1 is MNHEY, CDR2 SVGAGI. Unmatched junction bases numbered 10, after V lost 4 bases and J lost 8 bases. The CDR3 spans 15 residues. CDR3 sequence (DNA): TGTGCCAGCAGTTCCCACAGGGGAGTCGAGGAAAAACTGTTTTTT. Translation gives CASSSHRGVEEKLFF.

This rearrangement joins TRBV7-9 to TRBJ1-2; 8 nucleotides align to TRBD1. The V gene's germline CDR1 is SEHNR and CDR2 FQNEAQ (reference sequence). With 4 bases clipped from V and 8 bases from J, the junction kept 6 bases outside the gene matches. This CDR3 is built from 13 residues. This chain's CDR3 is CASSSLWTGGYTF. The CDR3, as DNA: TGTGCCAGCAGCTCTCTTTGGACAGGGGGCTACACCTTC.

This clone was observed a few times. The rearrangement joins TRBV30 to TRBJ1-6, with D maybe TRBD1 (6 bases). The CDR3 contains 14 residues. Trimming stripped 0 bases from V and 8 bases from J, with 11 bases between. Germline loops: CDR1 GTSNPN, CDR2 SVGIG (reference sequence). In DNA form, the CDR3 reads TGTGCCTGGAGTGTACTACAGGGAGATTCACCCCTCCACTTT. It is translated as CAWSVLQGDSPLHF.

This chain uses TRBV19 with TRBJ1-2; the match to TRBD1 covers 7 bases. After removal of 10 bases from V and 4 bases from J, the junction contained 6 bases not matched to a gene. This CDR3 contains 12 residues. Germline V CDR1 and CDR2: LNHDA, SQIVND (reference sequence). In DNA, the CDR3 is TGTGCCACCGTGGGACAGATCTATGGCTACACCTTC. Its translation: CATVGQIYGYTF.

This chain links TRBV7-9 with TRBJ2-1; no clear D gene. Looked up from germline, CDR1 is SEHNR and CDR2 is FQNEAQ (reference sequence). The CDR3 sequence is 12 residues long. Deletions cut 2 bases from V and 6 bases from J, with 5 bases between. The CDR3 DNA follows: TGTGCCAGCAGCTTAAGCCTCAATGAGCAGTTCTTC. Encoded protein: CASSLSLNEQFF.

This clone occurred a few times. This chain joins TRBV9 and TRBJ1-1, with D maybe TRBD1 (6 bases). V was cut by 2 bases and J by 0 bases, with 11 bases left in between. Germline CDR1 and CDR2: SGDLS and YYNGEE. This CDR3 has 15 residues. The CDR3: CASSVGGPLNTEAFF. In nucleotides, the CDR3 is TGTGCCAGCAGCGTGGGGGGGCCTCTGAACACTGAAGCTTTCTTT.

On this clone: The junction and the germline gene differ at one end; a read error may be behind it. The chain joins TRBV5-1 to TRBJ1-3; D gene ambiguous. Germline-derived CDR1 and CDR2 are SGHRS and YFSETQ. This CDR3 comprises 10 residues. In DNA, the CDR3 is TGCGCCAGCAGACGGCGACCTCGGGATTTT. It codes for CASRRRPRDF.

In regard to this clone: The junction differs from germline at one of its ends, possibly a read error. V usage is TRBV7-9 and J usage is TRBJ2-7; a possible D gene is TRBD2 (6 bases). Germline CDR1 SEHNR, CDR2 FQNEAQ (reference sequence). This CDR3 has 15 residues. CDR3 sequence: CSSSFEGSGRYEQYF. The CDR3 DNA sequence: TGTTCCAGCAGCTTCGAAGGGTCAGGGAGGTACGAGCAGTACTTC.

A few counts support this clone. The chain has TRBV4-1 and TRBJ2-5, with TRBD2 matching over 7 bases. The CDR3 consists of 18 residues. V lost 1 base, J lost 2 bases, and 13 bases stayed unmatched. CDR1 and CDR2 (germline): MGHRA, YSYEKL. The CDR3 region has the DNA TGCGCCAGCAGCCAAGTTGGACTAGTAAGCTTAGGGCAAGAGACCCAGTACTTC. It yields the protein CASSQVGLVSLGQETQYF.

The CDR3 bases are TGTGCCAGCAGCGAGGGGCGTTTTGGGGCCAACGTCCTGACTTTC. This sequence encodes CASSEGRFGANVLTF. The chain joins TRBV9 to TRBJ2-6, with D maybe TRBD1 (5 bases). The V end lost 3 bases, the J end lost 3 bases, and 10 bases lay between the germline ends. Per germline, CDR1 SGDLS and CDR2 YYNGEE. The length of the CDR3 is 15 residues.

V is TRBV14 and J is TRBJ1-1; no clear D. V dropped 5 bases and J dropped 0 bases, with 4 bases sitting between them. This CDR3 has 12 amino acids. Looked up from germline, CDR1 is SGHDN and CDR2 is FVKESK. The chain's CDR3 is CASSNLNTEAFF. In nucleotides, the CDR3 is TGTGCCAGCAGCAACTTGAACACTGAAGCTTTCTTT.

This clone was seen a few times. This chain joins TRBV11-2 and TRBJ2-7; 7 bases are shared with TRBD2. V lost 7 bases, J lost 1 base, and 13 bases stayed unmatched. Per germline, CDR1 SGHAT and CDR2 FQNNGV. This CDR3 has 16 residues. CDR3 DNA sequence: TGTGCCAGCACTAGGAGTGGGACGGGAGGTTCCTACGAGCAGTACTTC. Translated: CASTRSGTGGSYEQYF.

A remark on this clone: The junction departs from germline at one end; a sequencing error may be responsible. The chain carries TRBV10-2 and TRBJ1-1; D uncertain. Per the germline V gene, CDR1 is WSHSY and CDR2 is SAAADI. The CDR3 consists of 10 residues. The CDR3 coding sequence is TGCGCCATCAGTCTGGCGGGAGCTTTCTTT. Residues: CAISLAGAFF.

The V call is TRBV5-8, the J call TRBJ1-3; 7 nucleotides agree with TRBD1. V shed 3 bases and J 6 bases; nucleotides not matched to a gene: 6. The CDR3 is made up of 14 amino acids. Germline V gives CDR1 SGHTS, CDR2 YDEGEE. The CDR3 DNA sequence: TGTGCCAGCAGCTGGACAGGAAAGGAAAACACCATATATTTT. This gives the protein CASSWTGKENTIYF.